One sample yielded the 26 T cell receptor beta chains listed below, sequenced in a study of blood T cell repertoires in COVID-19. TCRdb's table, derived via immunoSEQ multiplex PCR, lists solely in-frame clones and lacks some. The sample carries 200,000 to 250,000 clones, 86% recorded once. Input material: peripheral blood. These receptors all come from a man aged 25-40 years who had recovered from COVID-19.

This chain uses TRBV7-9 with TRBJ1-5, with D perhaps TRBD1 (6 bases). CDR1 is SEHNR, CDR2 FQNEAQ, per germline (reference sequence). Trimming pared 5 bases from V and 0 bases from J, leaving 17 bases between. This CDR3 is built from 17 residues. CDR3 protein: CASSSSGGQFSNQPQHF. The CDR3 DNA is TGTGCCAGCAGCAGTTCTGGAGGACAGTTTAGCAATCAGCCCCAGCATTTT.

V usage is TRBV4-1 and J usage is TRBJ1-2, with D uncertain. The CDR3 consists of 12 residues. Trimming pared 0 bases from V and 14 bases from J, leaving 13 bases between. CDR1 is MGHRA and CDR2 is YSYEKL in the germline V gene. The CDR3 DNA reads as TGCGCCAGCAGCCAAGAGGTATTCACGGGGACCTTC. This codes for CASSQEVFTGTF.

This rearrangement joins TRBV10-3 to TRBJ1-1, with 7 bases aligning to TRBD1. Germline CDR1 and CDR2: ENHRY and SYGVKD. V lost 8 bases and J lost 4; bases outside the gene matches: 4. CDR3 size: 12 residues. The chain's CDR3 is CAILAGGTEAFF. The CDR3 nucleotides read TGTGCCATCCTAGCAGGGGGCACTGAAGCTTTCTTT.

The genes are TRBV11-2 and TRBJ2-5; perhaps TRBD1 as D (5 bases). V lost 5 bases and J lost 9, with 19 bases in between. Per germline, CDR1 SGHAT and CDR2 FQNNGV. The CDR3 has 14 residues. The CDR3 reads CASSLTDYLGAQYF. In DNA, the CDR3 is TGTGCCAGCAGCCTGACAGATTACCTAGGAGCCCAGTACTTC.

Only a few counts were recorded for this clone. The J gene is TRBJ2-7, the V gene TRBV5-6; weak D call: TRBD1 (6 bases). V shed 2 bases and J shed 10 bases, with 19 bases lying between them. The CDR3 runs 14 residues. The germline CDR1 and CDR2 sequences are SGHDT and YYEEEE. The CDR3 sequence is CASSFGTVAGVQYF. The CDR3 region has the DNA TGTGCCAGCAGCTTTGGGACCGTAGCAGGGGTTCAGTACTTC. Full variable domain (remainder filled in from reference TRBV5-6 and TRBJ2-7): DAGVTQSPTHLIKTRGQQVTLRCSPKSGHDTVSWYQQALGQGPQFIFQYYEEEERQRGNFPDRFSGHQFPNYSSELNVNALLLGDSALYLCASSFGTVAGVQYFGPGTRLTVT.

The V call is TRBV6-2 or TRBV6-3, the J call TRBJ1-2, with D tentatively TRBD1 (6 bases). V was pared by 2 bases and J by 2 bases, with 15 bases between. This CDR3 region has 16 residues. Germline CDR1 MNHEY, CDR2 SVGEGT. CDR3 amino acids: CASSYILLGGNYGYTF. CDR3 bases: TGTGCCAGCAGTTACATCCTCCTTGGGGGCAACTATGGCTACACCTTC.

The CDR3 sequence: CASSPQGEKLFF. CDR3 in DNA: TGTGCCAGCTCACCTCAGGGAGAAAAACTGTTTTTT. The gene calls are TRBV18 and TRBJ1-4, with TRBD1 as a possible D gene (5 bases). V was clipped by 3 bases and J by 8 bases, with 7 bases between them. This CDR3 comprises 12 residues. The V gene's germline CDR1 is KGHSH and CDR2 LQKENI.

The CDR3 region has the DNA TGTGCCAGCAGCTTAGGAGACAGGGGCAATGAGCAGTTCTTC. Its protein is CASSLGDRGNEQFF. The chain carries TRBV11-3 and TRBJ2-1; 8 nucleotides align to TRBD1. Unmatched junction bases numbered 2, after V lost 1 base and J lost 6 bases. Germline V gives CDR1 SGHNT, CDR2 YENEEA. The CDR3 extends over 14 amino acids.

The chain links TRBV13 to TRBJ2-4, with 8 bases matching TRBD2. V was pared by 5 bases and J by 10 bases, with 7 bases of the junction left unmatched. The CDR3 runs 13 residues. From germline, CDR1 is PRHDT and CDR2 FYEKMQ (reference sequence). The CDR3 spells CASSPAGGTIQYF. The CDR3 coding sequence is TGTGCCAGCAGCCCTGCGGGGGGTACGATTCAGTACTTC. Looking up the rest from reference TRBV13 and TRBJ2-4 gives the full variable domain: AAGVIQSPRHLIKEKRETATLKCYPIPRHDTVYWYQQGPGQDPQFLISFYEKMQSDKGSIPDRFSAQQFSDYHSELNMSSLELGDSALYFCASSPAGGTIQYFGAGTRLSVL.

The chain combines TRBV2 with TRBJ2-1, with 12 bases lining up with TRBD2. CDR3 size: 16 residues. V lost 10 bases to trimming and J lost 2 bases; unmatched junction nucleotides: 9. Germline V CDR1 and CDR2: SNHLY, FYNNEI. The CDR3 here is CAKSGTSGSPYNEQFF. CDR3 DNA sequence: TGTGCCAAATCCGGGACTAGCGGGTCCCCCTACAATGAGCAGTTCTTC.

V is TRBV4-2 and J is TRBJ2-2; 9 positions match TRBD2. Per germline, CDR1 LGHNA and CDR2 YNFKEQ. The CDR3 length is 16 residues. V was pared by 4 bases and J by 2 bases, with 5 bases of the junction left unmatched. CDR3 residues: CASSLISGRNTGELFF. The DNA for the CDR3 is TGTGCCAGCAGCCTCATTAGCGGGAGAAACACCGGGGAGCTGTTTTTT.

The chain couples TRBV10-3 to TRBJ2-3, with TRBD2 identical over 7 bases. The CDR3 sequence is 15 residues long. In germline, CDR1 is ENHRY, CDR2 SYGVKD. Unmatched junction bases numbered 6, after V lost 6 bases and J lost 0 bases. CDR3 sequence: CAIRRRGISTDTQYF. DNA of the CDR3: TGTGCCATCAGACGGCGGGGGATTAGCACAGATACGCAGTATTTT.

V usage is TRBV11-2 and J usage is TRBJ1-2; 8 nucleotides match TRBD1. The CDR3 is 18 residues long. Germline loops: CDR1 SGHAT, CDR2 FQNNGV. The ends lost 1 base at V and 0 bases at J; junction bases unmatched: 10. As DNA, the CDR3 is TGTGCCAGCAGCTTAGTAAGAACAGGGGGTAGGACTAACTATGGCTACACCTTC. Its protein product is CASSLVRTGGRTNYGYTF.

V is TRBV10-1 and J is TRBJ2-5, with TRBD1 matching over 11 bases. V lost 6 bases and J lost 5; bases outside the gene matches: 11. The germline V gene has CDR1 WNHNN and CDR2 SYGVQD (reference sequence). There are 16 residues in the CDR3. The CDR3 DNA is TGCGCCAGCAGCCCCACGACGGGACAGGGGGGTGAGACCCAGTACTTC. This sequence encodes CASSPTTGQGGETQYF.

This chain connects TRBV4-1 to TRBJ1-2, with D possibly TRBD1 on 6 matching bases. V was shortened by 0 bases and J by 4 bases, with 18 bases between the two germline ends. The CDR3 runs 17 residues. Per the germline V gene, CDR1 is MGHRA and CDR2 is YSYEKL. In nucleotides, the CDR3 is TGCGCCAGCAGCCAAGATAGCATACAGGGCAGTGGCTATGGCTACACCTTC. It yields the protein CASSQDSIQGSGYGYTF.

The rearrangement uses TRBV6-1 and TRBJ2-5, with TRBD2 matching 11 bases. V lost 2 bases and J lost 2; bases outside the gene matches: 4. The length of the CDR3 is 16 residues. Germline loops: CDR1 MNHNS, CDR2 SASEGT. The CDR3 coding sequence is TGTGCCAGCAGTGAATTGGGACTAGCGGCTCAAGAGACCCAGTACTTC. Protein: CASSELGLAAQETQYF.

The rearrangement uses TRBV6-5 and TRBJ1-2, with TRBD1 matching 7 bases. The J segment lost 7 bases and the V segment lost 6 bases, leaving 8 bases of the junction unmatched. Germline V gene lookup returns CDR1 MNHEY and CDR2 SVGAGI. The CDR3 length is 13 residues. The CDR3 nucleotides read TGTGCCAGCAGCCCAGACAGGGAGACTGGCTACACCTTC. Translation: CASSPDRETGYTF.

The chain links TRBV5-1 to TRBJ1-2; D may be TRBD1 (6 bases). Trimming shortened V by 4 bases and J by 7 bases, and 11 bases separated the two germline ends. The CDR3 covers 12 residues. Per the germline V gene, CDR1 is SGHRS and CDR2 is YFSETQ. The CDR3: CASSVNRVGYTF. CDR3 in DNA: TGCGCCAGCAGCGTAAACAGGGTTGGCTACACCTTC. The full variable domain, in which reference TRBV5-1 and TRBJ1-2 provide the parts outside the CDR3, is KAGVTQTPRYLIKTRGQQVTLSCSPISGHRSVSWYQQTPGQGLQFLFEYFSETQRNKGNFPGRFSGRQFSNSRSEMNVSTLELGDSALYLCASSVNRVGYTFGSGTRLTVV.

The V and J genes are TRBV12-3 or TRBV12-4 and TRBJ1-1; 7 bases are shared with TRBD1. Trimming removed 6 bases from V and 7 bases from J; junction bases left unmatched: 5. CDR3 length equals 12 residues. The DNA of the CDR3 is TGTGCCAGCAGGGAACAGGGGCTTGAAGCTTTCTTT. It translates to CASREQGLEAFF.

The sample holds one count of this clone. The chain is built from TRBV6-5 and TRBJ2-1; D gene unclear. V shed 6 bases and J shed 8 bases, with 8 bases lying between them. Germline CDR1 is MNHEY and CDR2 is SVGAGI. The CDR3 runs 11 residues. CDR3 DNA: TGTGCCAGCAGCGGGTGGGATGAGCAGTTCTTC. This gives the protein CASSGWDEQFF.

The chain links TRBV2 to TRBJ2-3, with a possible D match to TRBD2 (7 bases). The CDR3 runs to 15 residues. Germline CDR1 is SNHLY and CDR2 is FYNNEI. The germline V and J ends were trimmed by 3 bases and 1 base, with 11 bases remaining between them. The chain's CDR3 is CASSDRGGGTDTQYF. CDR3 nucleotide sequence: TGTGCCAGCAGTGATAGGGGGGGTGGCACAGATACGCAGTATTTT.

The CDR3 protein is CASSQELKDEKLFF. The DNA of the CDR3 is TGTGCCAGCAGCCAAGAGCTAAAAGATGAAAAACTGTTTTTT. The chain has TRBV14 and TRBJ1-4, with D unresolved. V was shortened by 0 bases and J by 6 bases, with 8 bases between the two germline ends. Germline CDR1 is SGHDN and CDR2 is FVKESK. The CDR3 contains 14 residues.

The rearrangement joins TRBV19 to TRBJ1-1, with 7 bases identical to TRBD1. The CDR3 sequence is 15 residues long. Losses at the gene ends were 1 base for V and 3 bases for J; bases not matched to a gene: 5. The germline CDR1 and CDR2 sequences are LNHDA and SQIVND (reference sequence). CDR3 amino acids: CASSIAQGSDTEAFF. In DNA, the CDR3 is TGTGCCAGTAGTATAGCACAGGGGTCGGACACTGAAGCTTTCTTT.

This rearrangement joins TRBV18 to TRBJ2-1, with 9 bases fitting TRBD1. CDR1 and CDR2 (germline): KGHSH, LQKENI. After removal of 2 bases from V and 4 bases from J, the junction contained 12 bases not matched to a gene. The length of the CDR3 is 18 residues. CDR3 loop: CASSPTGQGRGTYNEQFF. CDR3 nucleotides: TGTGCCAGCTCACCAACGGGACAGGGTCGAGGGACTTACAATGAGCAGTTCTTC.

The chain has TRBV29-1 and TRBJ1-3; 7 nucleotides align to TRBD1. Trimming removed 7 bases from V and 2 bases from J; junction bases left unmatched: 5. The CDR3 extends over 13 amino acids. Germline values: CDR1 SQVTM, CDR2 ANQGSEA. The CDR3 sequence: CSATQGAGNTIYF. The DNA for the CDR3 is TGCAGCGCCACTCAGGGGGCTGGAAACACCATATATTTT.

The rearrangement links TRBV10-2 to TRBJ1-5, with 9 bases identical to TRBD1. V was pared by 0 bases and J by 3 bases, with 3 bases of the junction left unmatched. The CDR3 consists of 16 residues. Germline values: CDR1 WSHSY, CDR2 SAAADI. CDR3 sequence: CASSESGTGFNQPQHF. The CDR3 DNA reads TGCGCCAGCAGTGAGTCTGGGACAGGGTTCAATCAGCCCCAGCATTTT.